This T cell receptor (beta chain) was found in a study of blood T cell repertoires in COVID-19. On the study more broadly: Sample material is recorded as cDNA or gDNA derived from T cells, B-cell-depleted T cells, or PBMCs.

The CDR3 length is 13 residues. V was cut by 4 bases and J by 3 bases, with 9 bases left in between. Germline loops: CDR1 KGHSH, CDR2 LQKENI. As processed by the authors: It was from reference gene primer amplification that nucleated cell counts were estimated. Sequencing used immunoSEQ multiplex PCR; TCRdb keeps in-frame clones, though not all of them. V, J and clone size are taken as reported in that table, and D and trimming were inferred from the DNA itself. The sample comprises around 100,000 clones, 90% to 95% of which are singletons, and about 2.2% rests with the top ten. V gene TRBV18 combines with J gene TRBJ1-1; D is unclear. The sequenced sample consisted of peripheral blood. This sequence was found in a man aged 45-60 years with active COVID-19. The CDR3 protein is CASSLNRDTEAFF. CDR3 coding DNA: TGTGCCAGCTCACTCAACCGGGACACTGAAGCTTTCTTT.